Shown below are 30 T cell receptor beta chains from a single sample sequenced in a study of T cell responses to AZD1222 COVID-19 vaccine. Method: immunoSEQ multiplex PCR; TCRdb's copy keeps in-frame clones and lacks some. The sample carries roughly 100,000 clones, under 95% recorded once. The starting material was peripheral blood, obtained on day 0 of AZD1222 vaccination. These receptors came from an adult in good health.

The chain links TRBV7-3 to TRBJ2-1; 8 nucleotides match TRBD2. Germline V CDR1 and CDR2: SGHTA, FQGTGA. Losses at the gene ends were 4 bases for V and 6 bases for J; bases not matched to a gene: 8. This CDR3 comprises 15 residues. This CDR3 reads CASSSPGLETNEQFF. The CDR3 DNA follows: TGTGCCAGCAGCTCGCCGGGACTAGAGACCAATGAGCAGTTCTTC.

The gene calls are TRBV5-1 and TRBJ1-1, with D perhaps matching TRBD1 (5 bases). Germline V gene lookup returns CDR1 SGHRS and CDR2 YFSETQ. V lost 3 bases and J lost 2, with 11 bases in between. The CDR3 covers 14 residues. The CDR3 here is CASSWNQGNTEAFF. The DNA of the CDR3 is TGCGCCAGCAGCTGGAACCAGGGTAACACTGAAGCTTTCTTT.

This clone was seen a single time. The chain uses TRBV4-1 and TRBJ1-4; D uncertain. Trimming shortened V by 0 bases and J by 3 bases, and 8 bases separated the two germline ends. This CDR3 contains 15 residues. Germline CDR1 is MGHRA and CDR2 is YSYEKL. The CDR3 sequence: CASSQERPPNEKLFF. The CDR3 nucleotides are TGCGCCAGCAGCCAAGAGAGACCCCCTAATGAAAAACTGTTTTTT.

CDR3 loop: CASSPRVSVGNQPQHF. In DNA, the CDR3 is TGTGCCAGCAGCCCCAGGGTGTCGGTGGGCAATCAGCCCCAGCATTTT. V usage is TRBV7-2 and J usage is TRBJ1-5; tentatively, D is TRBD1 (5 bases). From germline, CDR1 is SGHTA and CDR2 FQGNSA. V dropped 5 bases and J dropped 2 bases, with 16 bases sitting between them. CDR3 length: 16 amino acids. Combining the CDR3 with reference TRBV7-2 and TRBJ1-5 gives the whole variable domain GAGVSQSPSNKVTEKGKDVELRCDPISGHTALYWYRQSLGQGLEFLIYFQGNSAPDKSGLPSDRFSAERTGGSVSTLTIQRTQQEDSAVYLCASSPRVSVGNQPQHFGDGTRLSIL.

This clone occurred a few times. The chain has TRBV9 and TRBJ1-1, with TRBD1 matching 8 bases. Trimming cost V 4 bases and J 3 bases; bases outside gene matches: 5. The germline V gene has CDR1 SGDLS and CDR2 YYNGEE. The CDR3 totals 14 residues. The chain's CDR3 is CASSQGQGDTEAFF. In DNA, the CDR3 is TGTGCCAGCAGCCAAGGACAGGGAGACACTGAAGCTTTCTTT. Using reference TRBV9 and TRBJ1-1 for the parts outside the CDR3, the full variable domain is DSGVTQTPKHLITATGQRVTLRCSPRSGDLSVYWYQQSLDQGLQFLIQYYNGEERAKGNILERFSAQQFPDLHSELNLSSLELGDSALYFCASSQGQGDTEAFFGQGTRLTVV.

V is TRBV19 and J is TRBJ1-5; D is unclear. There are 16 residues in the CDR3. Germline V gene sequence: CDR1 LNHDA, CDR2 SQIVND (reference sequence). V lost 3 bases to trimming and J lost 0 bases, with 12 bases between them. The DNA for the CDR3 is TGTGCCAGTAGTATTAGGACGGCGTATAGCAATCAGCCCCAGCATTTT. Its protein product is CASSIRTAYSNQPQHF. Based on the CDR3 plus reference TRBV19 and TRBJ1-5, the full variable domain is DGGITQSPKYLFRKEGQNVTLSCEQNLNHDAMYWYRQDPGQGLRLIYYSQIVNDFQKGDIAEGYSVSREKKESFPLTVTSAQKNPTAFYLCASSIRTAYSNQPQHFGDGTRLSIL.

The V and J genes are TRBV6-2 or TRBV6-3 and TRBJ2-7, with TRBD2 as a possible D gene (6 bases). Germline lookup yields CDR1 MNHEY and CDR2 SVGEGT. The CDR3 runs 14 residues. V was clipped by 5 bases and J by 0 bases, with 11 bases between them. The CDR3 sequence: CASSGGTSSYEQYF. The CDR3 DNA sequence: TGTGCCAGCAGTGGAGGGACCAGCTCCTACGAGCAGTACTTC.

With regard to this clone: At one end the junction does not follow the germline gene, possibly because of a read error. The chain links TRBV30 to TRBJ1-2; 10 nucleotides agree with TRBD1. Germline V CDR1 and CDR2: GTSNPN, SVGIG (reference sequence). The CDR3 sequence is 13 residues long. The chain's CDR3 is CAGPGRTGGWVAF. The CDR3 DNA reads TGTGCCGGGCCGGGACGGACAGGGGGTTGGGTCGCCTTC.

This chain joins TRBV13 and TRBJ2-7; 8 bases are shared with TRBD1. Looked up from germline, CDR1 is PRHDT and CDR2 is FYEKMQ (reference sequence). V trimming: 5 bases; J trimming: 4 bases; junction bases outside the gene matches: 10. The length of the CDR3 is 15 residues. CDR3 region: CASSEGTGLGYEQYF. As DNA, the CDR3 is TGTGCCAGCAGCGAAGGGACAGGTCTGGGTTACGAGCAGTACTTC.

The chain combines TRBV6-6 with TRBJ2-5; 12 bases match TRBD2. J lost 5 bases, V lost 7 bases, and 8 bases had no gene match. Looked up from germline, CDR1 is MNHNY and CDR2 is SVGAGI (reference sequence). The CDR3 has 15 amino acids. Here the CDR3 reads CASMLAGGRSETQYF. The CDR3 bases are TGTGCCAGCATGCTAGCGGGGGGGCGGTCGGAGACCCAGTACTTC.

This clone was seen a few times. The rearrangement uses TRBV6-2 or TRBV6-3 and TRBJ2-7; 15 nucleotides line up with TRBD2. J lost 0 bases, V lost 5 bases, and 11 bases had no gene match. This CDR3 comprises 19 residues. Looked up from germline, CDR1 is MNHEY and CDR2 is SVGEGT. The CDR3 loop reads CASSIPGLAGGHSSYEQYF. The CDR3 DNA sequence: TGTGCCAGCAGTATCCCGGGACTAGCGGGAGGCCATAGCTCCTACGAGCAGTACTTC.

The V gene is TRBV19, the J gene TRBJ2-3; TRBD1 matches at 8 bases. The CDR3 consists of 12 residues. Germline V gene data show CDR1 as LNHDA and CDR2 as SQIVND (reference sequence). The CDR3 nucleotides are TGTGCGACAGGGGCAGAGACAGATACGCAGTATTTT. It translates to CATGAETDTQYF.

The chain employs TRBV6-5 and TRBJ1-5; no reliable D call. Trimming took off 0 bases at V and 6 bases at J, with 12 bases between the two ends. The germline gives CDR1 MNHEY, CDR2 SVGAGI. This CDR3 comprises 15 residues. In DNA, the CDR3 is TGTGCCAGCAGTTACTCGATGGCAGGCAGTCAGCCCCAGCATTTT. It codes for CASSYSMAGSQPQHF.

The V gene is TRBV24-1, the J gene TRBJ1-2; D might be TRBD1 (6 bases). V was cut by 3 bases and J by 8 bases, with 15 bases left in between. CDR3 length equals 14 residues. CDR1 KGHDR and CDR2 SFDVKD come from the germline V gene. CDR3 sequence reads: CATSDPTGQLGYTF. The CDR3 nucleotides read TGTGCCACCAGTGATCCGACAGGTCAGCTCGGCTACACCTTC.

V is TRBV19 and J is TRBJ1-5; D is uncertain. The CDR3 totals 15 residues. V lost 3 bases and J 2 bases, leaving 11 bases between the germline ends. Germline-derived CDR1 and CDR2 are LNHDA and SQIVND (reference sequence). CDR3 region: CASSIGGWGNQPQHF. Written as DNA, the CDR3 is TGTGCCAGTAGTATTGGAGGGTGGGGCAATCAGCCCCAGCATTTT.

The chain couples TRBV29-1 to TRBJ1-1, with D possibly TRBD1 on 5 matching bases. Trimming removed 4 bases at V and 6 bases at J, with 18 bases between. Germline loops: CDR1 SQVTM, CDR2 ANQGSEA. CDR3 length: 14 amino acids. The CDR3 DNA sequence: TGCAGCGTTGCCCTCCTATCAGGGAGGTCTGAAGCTTTCTTT. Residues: CSVALLSGRSEAFF. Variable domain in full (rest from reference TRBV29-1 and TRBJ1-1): SAVISQKPSRDICQRGTSLTIQCQVDSQVTMMFWYRQQPGQSLTLIATANQGSEATYESGFVIDKFPISRPNLTFSTLTVSNMSPEDSSIYLCSVALLSGRSEAFFGQGTRLTVV.

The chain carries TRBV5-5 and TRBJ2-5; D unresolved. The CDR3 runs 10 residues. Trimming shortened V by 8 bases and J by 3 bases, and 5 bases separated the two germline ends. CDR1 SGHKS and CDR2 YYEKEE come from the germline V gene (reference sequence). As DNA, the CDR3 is TGTGCCAGTATGAAAGAGACCCAGTACTTC. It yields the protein CASMKETQYF.

The CDR3 coding sequence is TGTGCCAGCAGCCTGGGGGGGGCGGATGGCTACACCTTC. Protein sequence: CASSLGGADGYTF. The V call is TRBV28, the J call TRBJ1-2; D is possibly TRBD1 (6 bases). The CDR3 has 13 residues. V gave up 6 bases and J gave up 6 bases, with 14 bases separating them. Germline V gene sequence: CDR1 MDHEN, CDR2 SYDVKM.

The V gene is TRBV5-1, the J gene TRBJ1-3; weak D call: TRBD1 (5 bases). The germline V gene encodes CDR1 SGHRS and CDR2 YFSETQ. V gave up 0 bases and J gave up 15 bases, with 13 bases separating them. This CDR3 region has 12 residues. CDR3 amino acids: CASSLDQTVQYF. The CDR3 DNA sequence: TGCGCCAGCAGCTTGGACCAGACAGTTCAATATTTT.

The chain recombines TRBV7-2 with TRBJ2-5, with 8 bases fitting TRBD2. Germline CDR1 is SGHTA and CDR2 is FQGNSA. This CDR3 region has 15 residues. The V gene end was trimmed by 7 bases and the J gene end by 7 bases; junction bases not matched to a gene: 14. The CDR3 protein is CASTVLAGTYGTQYF. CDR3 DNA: TGTGCCAGCACCGTTCTAGCGGGCACCTATGGGACCCAGTACTTC.

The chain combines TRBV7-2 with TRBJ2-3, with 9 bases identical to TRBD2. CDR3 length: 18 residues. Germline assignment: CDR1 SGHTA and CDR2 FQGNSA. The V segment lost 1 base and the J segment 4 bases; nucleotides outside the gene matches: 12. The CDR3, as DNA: TGTGCCAGCAGCTTAGGCCCTAGCGGGGCCATAAGCGCAGATACGCAGTATTTT. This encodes CASSLGPSGAISADTQYF.

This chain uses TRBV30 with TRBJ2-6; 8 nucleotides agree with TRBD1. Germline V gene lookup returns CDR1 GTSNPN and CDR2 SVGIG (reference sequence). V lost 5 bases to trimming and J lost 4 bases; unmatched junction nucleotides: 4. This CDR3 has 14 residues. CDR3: CAWDRGSGANVLTF. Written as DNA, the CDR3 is TGTGCCTGGGACAGGGGTTCAGGGGCCAACGTCCTGACTTTC.

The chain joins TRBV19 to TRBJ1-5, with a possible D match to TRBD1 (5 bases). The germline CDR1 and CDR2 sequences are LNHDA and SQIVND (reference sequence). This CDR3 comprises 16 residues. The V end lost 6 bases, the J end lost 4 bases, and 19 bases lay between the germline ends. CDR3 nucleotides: TGTGCCAGTAGGCCCACAGGTTTTTTCGGGAATCAGCCCCAGCATTTT. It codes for CASRPTGFFGNQPQHF.

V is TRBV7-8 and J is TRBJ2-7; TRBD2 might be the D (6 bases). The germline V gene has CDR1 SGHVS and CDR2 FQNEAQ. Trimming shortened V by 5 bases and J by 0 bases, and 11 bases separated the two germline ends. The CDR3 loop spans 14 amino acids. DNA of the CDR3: TGTGCCAGCAGCCTCCTGGGGGGCTCCTACGAGCAGTACTTC. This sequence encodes CASSLLGGSYEQYF.

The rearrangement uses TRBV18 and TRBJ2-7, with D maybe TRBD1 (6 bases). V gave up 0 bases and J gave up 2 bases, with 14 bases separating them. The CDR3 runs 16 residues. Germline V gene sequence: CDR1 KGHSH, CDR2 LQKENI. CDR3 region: CASSPPGQSLTYEQYF. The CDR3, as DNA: TGTGCCAGCTCACCACCCGGACAGTCTTTAACCTACGAGCAGTACTTC.

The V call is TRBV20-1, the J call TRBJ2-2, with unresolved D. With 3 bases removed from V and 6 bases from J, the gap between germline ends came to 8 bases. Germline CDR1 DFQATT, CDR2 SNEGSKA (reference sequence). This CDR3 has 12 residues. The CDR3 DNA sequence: TGCAGTGCTAGTAACCCCGCCGGGGAGCTGTTTTTT. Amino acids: CSASNPAGELFF.

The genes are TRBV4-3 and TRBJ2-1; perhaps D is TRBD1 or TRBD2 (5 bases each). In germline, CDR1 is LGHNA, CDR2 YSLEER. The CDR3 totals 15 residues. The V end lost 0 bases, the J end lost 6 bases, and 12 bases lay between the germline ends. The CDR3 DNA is TGCGCCAGCAGCCAAGAAATCCGTGGGGGCAATGAGCAGTTCTTC. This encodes CASSQEIRGGNEQFF.

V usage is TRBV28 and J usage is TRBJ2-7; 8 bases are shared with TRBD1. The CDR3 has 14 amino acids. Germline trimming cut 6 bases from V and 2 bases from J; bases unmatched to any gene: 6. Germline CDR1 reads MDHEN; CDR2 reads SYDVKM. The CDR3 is CASSPGTGAYEQYF. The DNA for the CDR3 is TGTGCCAGCAGCCCCGGGACAGGAGCCTACGAGCAGTACTTC.

CDR3 amino acids: CATGTSLDGELFF. The DNA of the CDR3 is TGTGCCACCGGGACTAGCTTAGACGGGGAGCTGTTTTTT. V usage is TRBV24-1 and J usage is TRBJ2-2, with TRBD2 identical over 9 bases. The V gene end was trimmed by 9 bases and the J gene end by 7 bases; junction bases not matched to a gene: 5. CDR3 length: 13 amino acids. The germline gives CDR1 KGHDR, CDR2 SFDVKD.

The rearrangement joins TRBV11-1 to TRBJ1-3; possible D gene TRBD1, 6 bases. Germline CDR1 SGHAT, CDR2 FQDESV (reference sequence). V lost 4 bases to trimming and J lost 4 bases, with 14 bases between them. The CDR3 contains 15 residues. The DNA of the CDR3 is TGTGCCAGCAGCTCAAGGACAGTGGGCGGAAACACCATATATTTT. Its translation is CASSSRTVGGNTIYF.